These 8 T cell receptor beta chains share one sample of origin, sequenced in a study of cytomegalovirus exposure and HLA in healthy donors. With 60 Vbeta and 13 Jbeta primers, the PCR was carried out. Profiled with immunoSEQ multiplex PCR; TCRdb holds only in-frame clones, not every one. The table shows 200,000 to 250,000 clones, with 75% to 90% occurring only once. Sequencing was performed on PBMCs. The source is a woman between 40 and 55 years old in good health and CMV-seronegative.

CDR3 sequence (DNA): TGTGCCAGCAGCTTAGAGCCCCGAGACAGTTACGAGCAGTACTTC. It is translated as CASSLEPRDSYEQYF. V usage is TRBV11-2 and J usage is TRBJ2-7; D perhaps matches TRBD1 (5 bases). The CDR3 is made up of 15 amino acids. Per germline, CDR1 SGHAT and CDR2 FQNNGV. The V end was cut by 0 bases, the J end by 4 bases, with 13 bases between.

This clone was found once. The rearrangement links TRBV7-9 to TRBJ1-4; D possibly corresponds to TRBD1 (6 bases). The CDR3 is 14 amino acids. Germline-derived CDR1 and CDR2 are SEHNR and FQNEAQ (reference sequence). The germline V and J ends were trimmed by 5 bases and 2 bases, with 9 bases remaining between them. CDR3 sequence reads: CASSHRVTNEKLFF. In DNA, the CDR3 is TGTGCCAGCAGCCACAGGGTGACTAATGAAAAACTGTTTTTT.

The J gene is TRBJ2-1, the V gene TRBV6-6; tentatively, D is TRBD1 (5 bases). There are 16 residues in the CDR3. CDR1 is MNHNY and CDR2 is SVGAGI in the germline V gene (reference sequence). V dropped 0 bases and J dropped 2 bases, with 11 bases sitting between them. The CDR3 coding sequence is TGTGCCAGCAGTTACTCCCTGACAGAACCCTACAATGAGCAGTTCTTC. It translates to CASSYSLTEPYNEQFF.

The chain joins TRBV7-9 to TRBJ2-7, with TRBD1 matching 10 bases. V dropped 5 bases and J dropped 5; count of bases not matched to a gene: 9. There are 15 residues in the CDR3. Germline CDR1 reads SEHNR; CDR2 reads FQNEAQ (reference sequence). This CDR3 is CASSPDRGLLDEQYF. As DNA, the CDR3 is TGTGCCAGCAGCCCGGACAGGGGGTTATTAGACGAGCAGTACTTC.

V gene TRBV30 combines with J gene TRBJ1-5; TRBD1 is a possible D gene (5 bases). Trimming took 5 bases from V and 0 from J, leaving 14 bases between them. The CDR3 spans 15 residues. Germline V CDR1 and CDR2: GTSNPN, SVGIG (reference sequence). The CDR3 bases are TGTGCCTGGTGTGAGGGGACTCTTAGCAATCAGCCCCAGCATTTT. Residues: CAWCEGTLSNQPQHF.

The chain's CDR3 is CASGLARVDGYTF. CDR3 in DNA: TGTGCTAGTGGTTTGGCCAGGGTCGATGGCTACACCTTC. V gene TRBV12-5 combines with J gene TRBJ1-2; the D gene is possibly TRBD1 (5 bases). This CDR3 contains 13 residues. The V end was cut by 1 base, the J end by 6 bases, with 9 bases between. Germline CDR1 LGHNT, CDR2 FRNRAP.

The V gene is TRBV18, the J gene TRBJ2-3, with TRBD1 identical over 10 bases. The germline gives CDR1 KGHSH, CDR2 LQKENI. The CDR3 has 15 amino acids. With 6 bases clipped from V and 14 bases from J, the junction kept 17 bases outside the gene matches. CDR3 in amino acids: CASSETPRQGAPTYF. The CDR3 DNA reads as TGTGCCAGCTCCGAGACACCTCGACAGGGGGCGCCTACGTATTTT.

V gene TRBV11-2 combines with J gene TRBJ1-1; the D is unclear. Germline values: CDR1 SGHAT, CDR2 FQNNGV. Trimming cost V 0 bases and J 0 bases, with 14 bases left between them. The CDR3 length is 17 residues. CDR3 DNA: TGTGCCAGCAGCTTAGATCCCCGTGGCTTTATGAACACTGAAGCTTTCTTT. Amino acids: CASSLDPRGFMNTEAFF.